This is a list of T cell receptor beta chains from one sample in a study of blood T cell repertoires in COVID-19. The data were produced by immunoSEQ multiplex PCR, yet TCRdb's version contains in-frame clones alone and is incomplete. The sample lists about 72,000 clones; about four fifths were seen once. Sequencing was carried out using peripheral blood. The receptors here all came from a human donor in a cohort sampled during active COVID-19. Both conserved end residues are part of each CDR3. D genes are given only for firm matches. Not all rows give a size; the values are once, few, many and, for expanded clones, a class.

clone size	V gene	J gene	D gene	CDR3 DNA	CDR3 protein
few	TRBV15	TRBJ1-1	-	TGTGCCACCAGCCCCCCGGGGACTGAAGCTTTCTTT	CATSPPGTEAFF
-	TRBV7-2	TRBJ2-7	TRBD2	TGTGCCAGCAGCTTATTGAGCGGGGCGCCGGCCTACGAGCAGTACTTC	CASSLLSGAPAYEQYF
few	TRBV11-2	TRBJ1-1	TRBD1	TGTGCCAGCAGCACAGGGACAGCGAACACTGAAGCTTTCTTT	CASSTGTANTEAFF
-	TRBV18	TRBJ2-7	TRBD1	TGTGCCAGCTCCCGTGGGCAGGGGGTCCACGAGCAGTACTTC	CASSRGQGVHEQYF
-	TRBV6-5	TRBJ2-5	-	TGTGCCAGCAGTTACGAGGTGGGGGGGCGTGAGACCCAGTACTTC	CASSYEVGGRETQYF
-	TRBV7-2	TRBJ2-7	-	TGTGCCAGCAGTTCAGGTCGCTCTATTGTTGAGCAGTACTTC	CASSSGRSIVEQYF
once	TRBV7-2	TRBJ1-6	-	TGTGCCAGCAGGGGTGGGGGGAGTACGAGCTCACCCCTCCACTTT	CASRGGGSTSSPLHF
-	TRBV27	TRBJ1-5	TRBD1	TGTGCCACCAATGGGGCAGGGGGCGGTCAGCCCCAGCATTTT	CATNGAGGGQPQHF
-	TRBV4-1	TRBJ1-2	-	TGCGCCAGCAGCCAAGATCAGGGCGTTAACTATGGCTACACCTTC	CASSQDQGVNYGYTF
-	TRBV9	TRBJ1-2	-	TGTGCCAGCAGCCCGGCGTACGGGAACTATGGCTACACCTTC	CASSPAYGNYGYTF
-	TRBV2	TRBJ1-5	-	TGTGCCAGCACCTTCTCGTGGGGCGGCAATCAGCCCCAGCATTTT	CASTFSWGGNQPQHF
few	TRBV12-3/TRBV12-4	TRBJ1-6	-	TGTGCCAGCAGTTCTGTTAATTCACCCCTCCACTTT	CASSSVNSPLHF
-	TRBV5-1	TRBJ2-1	TRBD2	TGCGCCAGCAGCTTGGTGGCGGGGGACTACAATGAGCAGTTCTTC	CASSLVAGDYNEQFF
-	TRBV5-1	TRBJ1-3	-	TGCGCCAGCAGCCTCGCAACAGGGTCAGGAAACACCATATATTTT	CASSLATGSGNTIYF
once	TRBV7-6	TRBJ2-5	-	TGTGCCAGCAGTTCCGGAGAGACCCAGTACTTC	CASSSGETQYF
-	TRBV6-5	TRBJ1-4	-	TGTGCCAGCACCCCGTATGCAACTAATGAAAAACTGTTTTTT	CASTPYATNEKLFF
-	TRBV27	TRBJ2-7	TRBD2	TGTGCCAGCAGTTTCGGGACTAGCGGAGAAGAGCAGTACTTC	CASSFGTSGEEQYF
once	TRBV30	TRBJ1-5	-	TGTGCCTGGAGTACCACGATTGAGCAGCCCCAGCATTTT	CAWSTTIEQPQHF
-	TRBV10-2	TRBJ1-5	TRBD1	TGCGCCAGCAGTGAGGCCGGGACAGCAAATCAGCCCCAGCATTTT	CASSEAGTANQPQHF
-	TRBV5-1	TRBJ2-1	TRBD2	TGCGCCAGCAGTCCCGGAGGGACTAGCGGGGGCGCCCTTTATGGGAATGAGCAGTTCTTC	CASSPGGTSGGALYGNEQFF
-	TRBV30	TRBJ1-4	-	TGTGCCTGGAGTGTCACGGGGAATGAAAAACTGTTTTTT	CAWSVTGNEKLFF
few	TRBV3-1/TRBV3-2	TRBJ1-2	-	TGTGCCAGCAGTCCCCGGCAGGACAATGGCTACACCTTC	CASSPRQDNGYTF
few	TRBV18	TRBJ1-1	TRBD1	TGTGCCAGCTCACGGACAGGGAACACTGAAGCTTTCTTT	CASSRTGNTEAFF
-	TRBV6-4	TRBJ1-1	-	TGTGCCAGCAGGCGCGACAGGCACACTGAAGCTTTCTTT	CASRRDRHTEAFF
-	TRBV9	TRBJ2-3	-	TGTGCCAGCAGCGTAGGTCGCGGCACAGATACGCAGTATTTT	CASSVGRGTDTQYF
once	TRBV11-2	TRBJ2-7	-	TGTGCCAGCAGCTTAGTTCGTCAGTCCGAGCAGTACTTC	CASSLVRQSEQYF
-	TRBV6-2/TRBV6-3	TRBJ1-6	-	TGTGCCAGCAGTTACTCATCAGGGTACCGTTCACCCCTCCACTTT	CASSYSSGYRSPLHF
-	TRBV6-5	TRBJ2-5	TRBD2	TGTGCCAGCAGTAACCGAGCGGGGGGATGGGAGACCCAGTACTTC	CASSNRAGGWETQYF
few	TRBV6-1	TRBJ1-3	-	TGTGCCAGCACTGACCTACTTGCGGCTTCTGGAAACACCATATATTTT	CASTDLLAASGNTIYF
-	TRBV18	TRBJ1-2	TRBD1	TGTGCCAGCTCACCTGGACAGGGGTCCCTCGATTATGGGGGCTACACCTTC	CASSPGQGSLDYGGYTF
-	TRBV7-8	TRBJ2-5	TRBD1	TGTGCCAGCAGCTTAAGAGCGCCGGGACAGGGGGGAGAGACCCAGTACTTC	CASSLRAPGQGGETQYF
-	TRBV7-9	TRBJ2-7	TRBD1	TGTGCCAGCAGCTCTCCCCCGGGACAGGCGTCCTACGAGCAGTACTTC	CASSSPPGQASYEQYF
-	TRBV12-5	TRBJ1-2	-	TGTGCTAGTGGTGCAGGGTGGGGTAACTATGGCTACACCTTC	CASGAGWGNYGYTF
-	TRBV19	TRBJ1-2	TRBD1	TGTGCCAGTAGGCCCGGGACAGGGGCTCCAGTTGGGTATGGCTACACCTTC	CASRPGTGAPVGYGYTF
-	TRBV25-1	TRBJ1-1	TRBD1	TGTGCCAGCAGTGGTCCGACAGGGCCGAACACTGAAGCTTTCTTT	CASSGPTGPNTEAFF
many	TRBV6-5	TRBJ2-1	TRBD2	TGTGCCAGCAGCCAGACTAGCGGGGATTACAATGAGCAGTTCTTC	CASSQTSGDYNEQFF
-	TRBV11-2	TRBJ1-3	-	TGTGCCAGCAGCTTATATACACCTGGAAACACCATATATTTT	CASSLYTPGNTIYF